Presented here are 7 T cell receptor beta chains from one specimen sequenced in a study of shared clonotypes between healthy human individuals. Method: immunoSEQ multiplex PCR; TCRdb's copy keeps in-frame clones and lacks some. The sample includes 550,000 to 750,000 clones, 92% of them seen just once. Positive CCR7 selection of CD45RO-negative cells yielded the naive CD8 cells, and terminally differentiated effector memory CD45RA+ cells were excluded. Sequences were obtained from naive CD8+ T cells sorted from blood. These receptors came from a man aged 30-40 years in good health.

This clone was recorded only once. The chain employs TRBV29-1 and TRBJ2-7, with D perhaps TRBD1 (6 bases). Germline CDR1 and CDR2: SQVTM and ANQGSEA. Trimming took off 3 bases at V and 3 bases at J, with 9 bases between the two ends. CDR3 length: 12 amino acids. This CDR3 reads CSVEGHHYEQYF. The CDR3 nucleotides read TGCAGCGTTGAGGGACACCACTACGAGCAGTACTTC.

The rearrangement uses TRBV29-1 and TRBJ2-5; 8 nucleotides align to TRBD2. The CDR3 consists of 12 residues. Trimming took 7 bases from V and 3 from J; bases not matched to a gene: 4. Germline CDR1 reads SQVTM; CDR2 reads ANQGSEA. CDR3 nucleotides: TGCAGCGCTAAGGGACTAGAAGAGACCCAGTACTTC. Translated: CSAKGLEETQYF. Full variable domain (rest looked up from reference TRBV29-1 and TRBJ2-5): SAVISQKPSRDICQRGTSLTIQCQVDSQVTMMFWYRQQPGQSLTLIATANQGSEATYESGFVIDKFPISRPNLTFSTLTVSNMSPEDSSIYLCSAKGLEETQYFGPGTRLLVL.

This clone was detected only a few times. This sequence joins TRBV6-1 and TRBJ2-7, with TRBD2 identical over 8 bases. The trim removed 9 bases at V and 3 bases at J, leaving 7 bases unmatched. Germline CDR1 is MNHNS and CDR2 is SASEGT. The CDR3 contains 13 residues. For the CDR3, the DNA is TGTGCCAGTGCCGGGGGGGTAGTCTACGAGCAGTACTTC. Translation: CASAGGVVYEQYF.

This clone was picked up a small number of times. CDR3 sequence: CSVDGLAGVGEQYF. The CDR3 bases are TGCAGCGTTGACGGACTAGCGGGAGTGGGCGAGCAGTACTTC. The chain employs TRBV29-1 and TRBJ2-7; 13 bases align to TRBD2. The length of the CDR3 is 14 residues. Trimming took 3 bases from V and 6 from J; bases not matched to a gene: 5. The V gene's germline CDR1 is SQVTM and CDR2 ANQGSEA.

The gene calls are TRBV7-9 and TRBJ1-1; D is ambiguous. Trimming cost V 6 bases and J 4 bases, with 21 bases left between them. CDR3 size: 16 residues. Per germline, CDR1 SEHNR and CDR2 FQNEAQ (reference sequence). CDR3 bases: TGTGCCAGCAGTCTCGGTTCGGGCATTCGGATCACTGAAGCTTTCTTT. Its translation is CASSLGSGIRITEAFF. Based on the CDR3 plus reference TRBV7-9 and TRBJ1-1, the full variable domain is DTGVSQNPRHKITKRGQNVTFRCDPISEHNRLYWYRQTLGQGPEFLTYFQNEAQLEKSRLLSDRFSAERPKGSFSTLEIQRTEQGDSAMYLCASSLGSGIRITEAFFGQGTRLTVV.

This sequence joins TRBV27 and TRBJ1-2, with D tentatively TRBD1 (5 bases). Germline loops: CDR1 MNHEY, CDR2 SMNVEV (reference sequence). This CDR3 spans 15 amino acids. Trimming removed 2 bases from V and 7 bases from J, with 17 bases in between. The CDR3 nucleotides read TGTGCCAGCAGTTTAGACAGTTCGGGCTTAAGTGGCTACACCTTC. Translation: CASSLDSSGLSGYTF.

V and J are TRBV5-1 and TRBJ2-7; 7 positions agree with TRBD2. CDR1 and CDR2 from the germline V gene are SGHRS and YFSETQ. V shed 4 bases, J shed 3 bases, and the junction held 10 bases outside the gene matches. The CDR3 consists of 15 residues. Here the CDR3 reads CASSPRGRRDYEQYF. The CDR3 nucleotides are TGCGCCAGCAGCCCGCGGGGGAGACGGGACTACGAGCAGTACTTC.